A selection of T cell receptor beta chains follows, all from one sample in a study of blood T cells in healthy people across ages. TCRdb re-called the 5' RACE reads with MiXCR, one entry per CDR3 protein. The sample yields 700,000 or so distinct CDR3 sequences, 40% to 45% seen once. Material for sequencing was blood. The receptors were gathered from an elderly man in good health. CDR3s include the opening cysteine and the closing phenylalanine or tryptophan. A D gene is named only where the DNA matches it firmly. Clone size is shown for a subset of rows, as once, few, many or a class of expanded clone.

d_call: TRBD2
v_call: TRBV7-9
j_call: TRBJ2-1
clone_size: -
cdr3_nt: TGTGCCAGCAGCCCAAGGCCTAGCGGGGGAGTCTCCTACAATGAGCAGTTCTTC
cdr3_aa: CASSPRPSGGVSYNEQFF

d_call: TRBD2
v_call: TRBV28
j_call: TRBJ2-1
clone_size: -
cdr3_nt: TGTGCCAGCATTTATGCCGGGGTACAACTAGCGGCCTCCTACAATGAGCAGTTCTTC
cdr3_aa: CASIYAGVQLAASYNEQFF

d_call: -
v_call: TRBV5-1
j_call: TRBJ2-1
clone_size: many
cdr3_nt: TGCGCCAGCAGCTTGTTCCTGGATGAGCAGTTCTTC
cdr3_aa: CASSLFLDEQFF

d_call: -
v_call: TRBV10-1
j_call: TRBJ2-3
clone_size: -
cdr3_nt: TGCGCCAGCAGTGAGTCAAGGACCACCCCCGGGACGCAGTATTTT
cdr3_aa: CASSESRTTPGTQYF

d_call: -
v_call: TRBV20-1
j_call: TRBJ2-7
clone_size: few
cdr3_nt: TGCAGTGCTAAACCACGTAACGCCTACGAGCAGTACTTC
cdr3_aa: CSAKPRNAYEQYF

d_call: -
v_call: TRBV4-2
j_call: TRBJ1-2
clone_size: -
cdr3_nt: TGTGCCAGCAGCCTTAACGTAGTGAGAGCTAACTATGGCTACACCTTC
cdr3_aa: CASSLNVVRANYGYTF

d_call: -
v_call: TRBV6-2/TRBV6-3
j_call: TRBJ1-2
clone_size: -
cdr3_nt: TGTGCCAGCAGTTACGGGACATACGGCTACACCTTC
cdr3_aa: CASSYGTYGYTF

d_call: -
v_call: TRBV29-1
j_call: TRBJ2-7
clone_size: -
cdr3_nt: TGCAGCGTTGTCCCAGGAGCCTACGAGCAGTACTTC
cdr3_aa: CSVVPGAYEQYF

d_call: -
v_call: TRBV3-1
j_call: TRBJ2-1
clone_size: few
cdr3_nt: TGTGCCAGCAGCCAACGAGGGGCTTCCTACAATGAGCAGTTCTTC
cdr3_aa: CASSQRGASYNEQFF

d_call: TRBD2
v_call: TRBV7-9
j_call: TRBJ2-5
clone_size: -
cdr3_nt: TGTGCCAGCAGCTTAGGGTCCGATAGCGGGGGGTCCCAAGAGACCCAGTACTTC
cdr3_aa: CASSLGSDSGGSQETQYF

d_call: TRBD1
v_call: TRBV5-8
j_call: TRBJ1-1
clone_size: -
cdr3_nt: TGTGCCAGCAGCTTTTACAGGGGCGGGTACACTGAAGCTTTCTTT
cdr3_aa: CASSFYRGGYTEAFF

d_call: TRBD2
v_call: TRBV3-1
j_call: TRBJ2-3
clone_size: -
cdr3_nt: TGTGCCAGCAGCCATCGCGGACTAGCGGGAGGCCCAGATACGCAGTATTTT
cdr3_aa: CASSHRGLAGGPDTQYF

d_call: -
v_call: TRBV2
j_call: TRBJ2-3
clone_size: -
cdr3_nt: TGTGCCAGCAGGAGGCAGGGGAGAGATACGCAGTATTTT
cdr3_aa: CASRRQGRDTQYF

d_call: TRBD2
v_call: TRBV15
j_call: TRBJ2-3
clone_size: -
cdr3_nt: TGTGCCACCAGCTCCCGAGGGACTAGCGGGGCAGATACGCAGTATTTT
cdr3_aa: CATSSRGTSGADTQYF

d_call: -
v_call: TRBV15
j_call: TRBJ2-1
clone_size: -
cdr3_nt: TGTGCCACCAGCAGCGGACAATACAAGGAGCAGTTCTTC
cdr3_aa: CATSSGQYKEQFF

d_call: -
v_call: TRBV7-2
j_call: TRBJ1-2
clone_size: -
cdr3_nt: TGTGCCAGCAGGCCCGGGACCAACTATGGCTACACCTTC
cdr3_aa: CASRPGTNYGYTF

d_call: -
v_call: TRBV11-2
j_call: TRBJ2-2
clone_size: few
cdr3_nt: TGTGCCAGCAGCCCCAGAGGGGTGGAAACCGGGGAGCTGTTTTTT
cdr3_aa: CASSPRGVETGELFF

d_call: -
v_call: TRBV3-1
j_call: TRBJ2-2
clone_size: -
cdr3_nt: TGTGCCAGCAGCCAAGATCTCGCGGGGCGGAACACCGGGGAGCTGTTTTTT
cdr3_aa: CASSQDLAGRNTGELFF

d_call: TRBD2
v_call: TRBV6-1
j_call: TRBJ2-7
clone_size: -
cdr3_nt: TGTGCCAGCAGTGACTACGGACTAGCGGGACCCTTCGGCGAGCAGTACTTC
cdr3_aa: CASSDYGLAGPFGEQYF

d_call: -
v_call: TRBV7-9
j_call: TRBJ2-3
clone_size: few
cdr3_nt: TGTGCCAGCAGCGCCCAAGGTGCCCCTCATCCGCAGTATTTT
cdr3_aa: CASSAQGAPHPQYF